This TCR beta chain was recovered during a study of blood T cell repertoires in COVID-19. About the study: Both acute and convalescent COVID-19 samples were obtained from the United States, Italy and Spain.

Here immunoSEQ multiplex PCR was the method, and the copy in TCRdb shows in-frame clones only, minus some. The repertoire holds about 56,000 clones, with about 88% as singletons. Germline trimming cut 9 bases from V and 7 bases from J; bases unmatched to any gene: 7. Looked up from germline, CDR1 is SEHNR and CDR2 is FQNEAQ (reference sequence). This CDR3 has 13 amino acids. J is TRBJ2-1 and V is TRBV7-9, with 9 nucleotides matching TRBD1. The sequence was collected from a woman in her sixties with COVID-19, enrolled during active disease. Sequences were obtained from peripheral blood. CDR3 sequence reads: CARGGTGRNEQFF. The CDR3 coding sequence is TGTGCCAGGGGCGGGACAGGGAGGAATGAGCAGTTCTTC.